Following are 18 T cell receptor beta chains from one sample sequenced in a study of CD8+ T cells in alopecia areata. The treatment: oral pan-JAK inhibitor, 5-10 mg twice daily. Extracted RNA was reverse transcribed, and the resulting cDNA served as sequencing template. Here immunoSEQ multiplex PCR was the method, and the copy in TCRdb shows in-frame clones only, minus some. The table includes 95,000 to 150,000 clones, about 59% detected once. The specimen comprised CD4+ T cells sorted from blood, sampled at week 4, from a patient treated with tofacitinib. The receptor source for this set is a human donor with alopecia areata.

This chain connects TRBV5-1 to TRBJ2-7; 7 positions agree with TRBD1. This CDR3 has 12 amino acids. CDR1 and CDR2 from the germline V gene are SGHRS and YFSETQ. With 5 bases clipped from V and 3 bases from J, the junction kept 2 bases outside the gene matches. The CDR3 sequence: CASSRQGYEQYF. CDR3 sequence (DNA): TGCGCCAGCAGTCGACAGGGCTACGAGCAGTACTTC.

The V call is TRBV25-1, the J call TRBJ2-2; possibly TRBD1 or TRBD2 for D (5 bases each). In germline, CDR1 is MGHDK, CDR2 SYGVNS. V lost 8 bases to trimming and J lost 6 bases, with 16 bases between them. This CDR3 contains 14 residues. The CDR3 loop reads CASGPAGTPGELFF. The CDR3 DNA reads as TGTGCCAGCGGGCCGGCAGGGACCCCCGGGGAGCTGTTTTTT.

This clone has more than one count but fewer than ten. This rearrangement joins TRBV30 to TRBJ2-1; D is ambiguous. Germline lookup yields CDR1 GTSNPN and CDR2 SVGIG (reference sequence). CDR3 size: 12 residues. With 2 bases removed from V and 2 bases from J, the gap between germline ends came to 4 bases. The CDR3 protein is CAWSKTYNEQFF. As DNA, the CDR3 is TGTGCCTGGAGTAAGACCTACAATGAGCAGTTCTTC.

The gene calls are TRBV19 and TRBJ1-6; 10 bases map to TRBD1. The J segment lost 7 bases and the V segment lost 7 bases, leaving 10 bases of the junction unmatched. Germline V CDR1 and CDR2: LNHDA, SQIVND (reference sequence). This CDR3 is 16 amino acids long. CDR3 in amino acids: CASTSGTGVGNSPLHF. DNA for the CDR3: TGTGCCAGTACGTCCGGGACAGGGGTTGGCAATTCACCCCTCCACTTT. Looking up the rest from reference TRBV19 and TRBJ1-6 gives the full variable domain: DGGITQSPKYLFRKEGQNVTLSCEQNLNHDAMYWYRQDPGQGLRLIYYSQIVNDFQKGDIAEGYSVSREKKESFPLTVTSAQKNPTAFYLCASTSGTGVGNSPLHFGNGTRLTVT.

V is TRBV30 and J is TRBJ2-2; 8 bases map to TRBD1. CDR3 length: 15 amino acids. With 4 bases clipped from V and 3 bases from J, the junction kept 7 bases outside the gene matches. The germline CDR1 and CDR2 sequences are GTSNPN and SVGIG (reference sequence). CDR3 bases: TGTGCCTGGACTACGGACAGGGAGTACACCGGGGAGCTGTTTTTT. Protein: CAWTTDREYTGELFF.

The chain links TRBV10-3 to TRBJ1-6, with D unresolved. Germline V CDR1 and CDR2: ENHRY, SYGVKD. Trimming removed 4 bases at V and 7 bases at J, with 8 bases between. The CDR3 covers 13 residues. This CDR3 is CAISAPSNSPLHF. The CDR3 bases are TGTGCCATCAGTGCCCCTTCCAATTCACCCCTCCACTTT.

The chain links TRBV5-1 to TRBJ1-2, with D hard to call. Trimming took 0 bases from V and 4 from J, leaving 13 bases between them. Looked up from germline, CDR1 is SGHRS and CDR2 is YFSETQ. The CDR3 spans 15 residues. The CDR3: CASSLAEGIVYGYTF. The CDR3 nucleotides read TGCGCCAGCAGCTTGGCCGAGGGAATTGTCTATGGCTACACCTTC.

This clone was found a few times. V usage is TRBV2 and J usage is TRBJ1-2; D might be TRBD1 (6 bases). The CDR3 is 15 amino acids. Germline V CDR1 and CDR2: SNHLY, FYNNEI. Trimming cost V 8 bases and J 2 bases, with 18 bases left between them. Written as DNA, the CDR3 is TGTGCCAGCTCTCTGGAGGGGGGTGAGAACTATGGCTACACCTTC. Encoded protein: CASSLEGGENYGYTF.

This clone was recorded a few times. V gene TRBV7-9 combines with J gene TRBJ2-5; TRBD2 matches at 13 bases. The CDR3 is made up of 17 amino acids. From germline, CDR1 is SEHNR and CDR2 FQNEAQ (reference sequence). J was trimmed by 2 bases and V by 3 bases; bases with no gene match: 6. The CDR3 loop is CASSLGLAGNLQETQYF. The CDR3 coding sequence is TGTGCCAGCAGCTTGGGACTAGCGGGAAACCTACAAGAGACCCAGTACTTC. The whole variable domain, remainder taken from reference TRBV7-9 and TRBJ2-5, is DTGVSQNPRHKITKRGQNVTFRCDPISEHNRLYWYRQTLGQGPEFLTYFQNEAQLEKSRLLSDRFSAERPKGSFSTLEIQRTEQGDSAMYLCASSLGLAGNLQETQYFGPGTRLLVL.

This CDR3 is CAWSRQGQETQYF. In DNA form, the CDR3 reads TGTGCCTGGAGCCGGCAGGGACAAGAGACCCAGTACTTC. The chain joins TRBV30 to TRBJ2-5, with TRBD1 as a possible D gene (5 bases). Germline CDR1 reads GTSNPN; CDR2 reads SVGIG (reference sequence). The CDR3 is made up of 13 amino acids. V was shortened by 3 bases and J by 2 bases, with 10 bases between the two germline ends.

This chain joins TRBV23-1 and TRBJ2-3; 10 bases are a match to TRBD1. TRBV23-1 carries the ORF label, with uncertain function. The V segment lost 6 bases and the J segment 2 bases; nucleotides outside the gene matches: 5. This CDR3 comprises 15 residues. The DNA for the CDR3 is TGCGCCAGCAGGAAGGGACAGGGGCCCACAGATACGCAGTATTTT. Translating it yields CASRKGQGPTDTQYF.

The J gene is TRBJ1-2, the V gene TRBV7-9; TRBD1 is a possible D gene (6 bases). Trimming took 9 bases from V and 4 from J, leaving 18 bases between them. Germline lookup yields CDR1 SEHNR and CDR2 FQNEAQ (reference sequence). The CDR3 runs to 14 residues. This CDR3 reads CASTDSDRPYGYTF. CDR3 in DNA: TGTGCCAGTACGGACAGCGACAGACCCTATGGCTACACCTTC.

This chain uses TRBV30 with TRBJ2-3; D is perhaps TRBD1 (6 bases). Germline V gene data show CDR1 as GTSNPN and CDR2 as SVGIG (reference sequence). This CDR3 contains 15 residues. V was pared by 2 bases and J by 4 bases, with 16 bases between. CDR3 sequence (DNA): TGTGCCTGGAGTATCCCCACAGGGATCTCAGATACGCAGTATTTT. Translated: CAWSIPTGISDTQYF. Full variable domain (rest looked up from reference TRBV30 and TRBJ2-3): SQTIHQWPATLVQPVGSPLSLECTVEGTSNPNLYWYRQAAGRGLQLLFYSVGIGQISSEVPQNLSASRPQDRQFILSSKKLLLSDSGFYLCAWSIPTGISDTQYFGPGTRLTVL.

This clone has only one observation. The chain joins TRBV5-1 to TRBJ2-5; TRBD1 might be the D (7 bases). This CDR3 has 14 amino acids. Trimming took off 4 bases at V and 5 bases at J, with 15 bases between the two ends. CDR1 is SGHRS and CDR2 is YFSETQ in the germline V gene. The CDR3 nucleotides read TGCGCCAGCAGCCGAGACAGGGAGGAGGAGACCCAGTACTTC. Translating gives CASSRDREEETQYF. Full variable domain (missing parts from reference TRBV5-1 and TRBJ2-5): KAGVTQTPRYLIKTRGQQVTLSCSPISGHRSVSWYQQTPGQGLQFLFEYFSETQRNKGNFPGRFSGRQFSNSRSEMNVSTLELGDSALYLCASSRDREEETQYFGPGTRLLVL.

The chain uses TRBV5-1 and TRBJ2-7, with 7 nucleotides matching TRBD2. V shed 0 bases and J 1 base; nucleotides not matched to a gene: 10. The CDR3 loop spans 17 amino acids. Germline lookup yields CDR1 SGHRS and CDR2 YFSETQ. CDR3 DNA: TGCGCCAGCAGCTTGGGAATGAGCACTAGCGCATCCTACGAGCAGTACTTC. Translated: CASSLGMSTSASYEQYF.

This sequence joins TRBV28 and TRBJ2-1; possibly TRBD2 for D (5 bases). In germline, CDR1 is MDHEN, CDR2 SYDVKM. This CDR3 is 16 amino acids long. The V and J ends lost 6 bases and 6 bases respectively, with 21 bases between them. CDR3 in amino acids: CASSPGLTRGSNEQFF. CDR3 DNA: TGTGCCAGCAGCCCCGGACTCACCCGAGGGTCCAATGAGCAGTTCTTC.

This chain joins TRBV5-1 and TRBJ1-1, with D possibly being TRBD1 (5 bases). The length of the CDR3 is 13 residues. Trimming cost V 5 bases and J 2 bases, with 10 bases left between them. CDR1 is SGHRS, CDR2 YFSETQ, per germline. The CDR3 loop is CASSFQGNTEAFF. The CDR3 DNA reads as TGCGCCAGCAGTTTTCAGGGAAACACTGAAGCTTTCTTT.

CDR3 in DNA: TGTGCCAGCAGCCCTTCTGGGACGGTTAACACTGAAGCTTTCTTT. Its translation: CASSPSGTVNTEAFF. The chain recombines TRBV7-9 with TRBJ1-1; D may be TRBD1 (5 bases). This CDR3 has 15 amino acids. Germline V gene data show CDR1 as SEHNR and CDR2 as FQNEAQ (reference sequence). The V gene lost 5 bases and the J gene lost 2 bases, with 15 bases spanning the gap.